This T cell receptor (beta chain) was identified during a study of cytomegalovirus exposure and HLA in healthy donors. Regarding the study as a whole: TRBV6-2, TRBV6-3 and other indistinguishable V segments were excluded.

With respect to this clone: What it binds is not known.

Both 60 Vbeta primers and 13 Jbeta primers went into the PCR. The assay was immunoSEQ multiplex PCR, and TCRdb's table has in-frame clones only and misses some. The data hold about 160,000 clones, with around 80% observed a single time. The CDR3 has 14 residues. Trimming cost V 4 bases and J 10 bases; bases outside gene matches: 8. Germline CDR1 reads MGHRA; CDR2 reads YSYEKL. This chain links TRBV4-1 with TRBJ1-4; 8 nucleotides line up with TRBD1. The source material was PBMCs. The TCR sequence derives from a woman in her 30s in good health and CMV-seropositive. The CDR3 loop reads CASSLPGTGLKLFF. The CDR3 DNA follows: TGCGCCAGCAGCCTGCCCGGGACAGGCTTAAAACTGTTTTTT.